The T cell receptor beta chain under discussion was sequenced for a study of early T cells in non-severe SARS-CoV-2 infection. Study background: Unsorted whole-blood RNA was sequenced in bulk, leaving chains unpaired.

TCRdb reprocessed the 5' RACE reads via MiXCR and lists one record per CDR3 protein. The profile shows about 71,000 distinct CDR3 sequences, 9.5% to 15% of them singletons. This clonotype was seen only a few times. This CDR3 contains 14 residues. V lost 3 bases and J lost 4, with 12 bases in between. The receptor comes from an adult who was a healthcare worker with PCR-confirmed SARS-CoV-2 infection or an uninfected control (not recorded which). Sequencing used whole blood, obtained at baseline. V and J are TRBV12-3 or TRBV12-4 and TRBJ2-5; D possibly corresponds to TRBD2 (6 bases). The CDR3: CASSFAGNPETQYF. The CDR3 DNA sequence: TGTGCCAGCAGTTTTGCGGGGAACCCAGAGACCCAGTACTTC.